This paragraph covers one TCR beta chain sequence. These data are taken from a study of glioma-infiltrating T cells after dendritic cell vaccination. Assay: immunoSEQ multiplex PCR; the TCRdb copy retains only in-frame clones and omits some. The table shows under 40,000 clones, with 90% occurring only once. Germline CDR1 is SQVTM and CDR2 is ANQGSEA. The CDR3 length is 11 residues. The ends were cut back, 7 bases at V and 6 bases at J, with 12 bases in the middle. The gene calls are TRBV29-1 and TRBJ1-2; TRBD1 might be the D (5 bases). The specimen was blood, collected before dendritic cell vaccination. The source is a human donor with glioblastoma. Here the CDR3 reads CSDLSRDGYTF. CDR3 nucleotides: TGCAGCGATCTATCCAGGGATGGCTACACCTTC.